These 9 T cell receptor beta chains were all obtained from the same sample, sequenced in a study of blood T cell repertoires in COVID-19. Method: immunoSEQ multiplex PCR; TCRdb's copy keeps in-frame clones and lacks some. This table has some 60,000 clones, around 90% appearing once. The sequenced material came from peripheral blood. The source of these receptors is a human donor with active COVID-19. The donor label of this sample is uncertain.

V and J are TRBV6-5 and TRBJ2-1, with D unresolved. The CDR3 length is 15 residues. Germline assignment: CDR1 MNHEY and CDR2 SVGAGI. Trimming shortened V by 8 bases and J by 8 bases, and 22 bases separated the two germline ends. The CDR3 reads CASVSAVSARDEQFF. The DNA of the CDR3 is TGTGCCAGCGTTTCCGCGGTCTCCGCCCGGGATGAGCAGTTCTTC.

V usage is TRBV15 and J usage is TRBJ2-5; D remains unclear. The V and J ends lost 3 bases and 5 bases respectively, with 13 bases between them. The CDR3 is made up of 14 amino acids. Germline V CDR1 and CDR2: LNHNV, YYDKDF (reference sequence). The CDR3 is CATSRARLAETQYF. The CDR3 coding sequence is TGTGCCACCAGCAGGGCTCGTTTAGCCGAGACCCAGTACTTC.

This clone was seen a single time. The rearrangement joins TRBV12-3 or TRBV12-4 to TRBJ2-5; D gene unclear. The CDR3 sequence is 13 residues long. V dropped 3 bases and J dropped 5 bases, with 10 bases sitting between them. CDR3 region: CASSFSPRETQYF. In nucleotides, the CDR3 is TGTGCCAGCAGTTTTTCCCCTAGGGAGACCCAGTACTTC.

This chain uses TRBV7-2 with TRBJ2-4; perhaps TRBD1 as D (6 bases). The germline gives CDR1 SGHTA, CDR2 FQGNSA. The CDR3 runs to 13 residues. V dropped 5 bases and J dropped 8 bases, with 13 bases sitting between them. CDR3 nucleotide sequence: TGTGCCAGCAGCCGTGACAGGCTTGACATTCAGTACTTC. It translates to CASSRDRLDIQYF.

This clone was recorded once. The chain carries TRBV5-6 and TRBJ1-2, with 7 bases lining up with TRBD1. This CDR3 contains 17 residues. Germline assignment: CDR1 SGHDT and CDR2 YYEEEE. The V segment lost 4 bases and the J segment 5 bases; nucleotides outside the gene matches: 17. The CDR3 coding sequence is TGTGCCAGCAGCGGCTACGGGACAGCAACGATGGAGTATGGCTACACCTTC. Amino acids: CASSGYGTATMEYGYTF.

V gene TRBV9 combines with J gene TRBJ2-1, with 10 bases aligning to TRBD2. Looked up from germline, CDR1 is SGDLS and CDR2 is YYNGEE. The junction had 0 bases not matched to a gene; V was cut back by 3 bases and J by 0 bases. The CDR3 sequence is 15 residues long. CDR3 DNA: TGTGCCAGCAGCGCTAGCGGGGGCTCCTACAATGAGCAGTTCTTC. This encodes CASSASGGSYNEQFF.

The chain couples TRBV24-1 to TRBJ2-7; D ambiguous. The germline CDR1 and CDR2 sequences are KGHDR and SFDVKD. This CDR3 comprises 13 residues. V was cut by 6 bases and J by 1 base, with 9 bases left in between. The CDR3 nucleotides read TGTGCCACCAGTACGACAAATTCCTACGAGCAGTACTTC. Amino acid sequence: CATSTTNSYEQYF.

The chain uses TRBV9 and TRBJ1-2, with D possibly being TRBD1 (5 bases). This CDR3 comprises 12 residues. Germline lookup yields CDR1 SGDLS and CDR2 YYNGEE. The V end lost 4 bases, the J end lost 14 bases, and 18 bases lay between the germline ends. The CDR3 region is CASSPTGGVYTF. DNA for the CDR3: TGTGCCAGCAGCCCAACTGGGGGGGTTTATACCTTC.

This chain's CDR3 is CASTARGPENTEAFF. Written as DNA, the CDR3 is TGTGCCAGCACCGCCAGGGGGCCGGAGAACACTGAAGCTTTCTTT. The chain is built from TRBV2 and TRBJ1-1, with 8 positions matching TRBD1. The CDR3 length is 15 residues. The V gene's germline CDR1 is SNHLY and CDR2 FYNNEI. V was pared by 7 bases and J by 1 base, with 8 bases of the junction left unmatched.